Below, one TCR beta chain is given with its context. The data originate from a study of control samples from healthy donors and cancer patients. Sequenced by immunoSEQ multiplex PCR; TCRdb stores in-frame clones only, minus some. The sample consists of about 77,000 clones, approximately 92% of them appearing once. CDR1 is LGHNA and CDR2 is YSLEER in the germline V gene. Trimming removed 3 bases from V and 8 bases from J; junction bases left unmatched: 6. The CDR3 extends over 15 amino acids. The clonotype was recovered from a woman aged 60-70 years in good health. Material: blood. J is TRBJ1-4 and V is TRBV4-3; TRBD1 matches 10 bases. CDR3 region: CASSHPGQGWEKLFF. CDR3 nucleotides: TGCGCCAGCAGCCACCCGGGACAGGGGTGGGAAAAACTGTTTTTT.